These 19 T cell receptor beta chains share one sample of origin, sequenced in a study of T cell changes during pregnancy in multiple sclerosis. The repertoire was sequenced with immunoSEQ multiplex PCR; TCRdb's copy has only in-frame clones and lacks some. Of fewer than 70,000 clones in the sample, roughly 92% were seen once. Sequencing used CD8+ T cells from peripheral blood mononuclear cells, obtained in the third trimester of pregnancy. These receptors were collected from a female donor in good health, enrolled as a control in a pregnancy study.

This clone is a singleton in its sample. The chain recombines TRBV9 with TRBJ2-3; TRBD2 might be the D (6 bases). There are 16 residues in the CDR3. V was shortened by 0 bases and J by 6 bases, with 17 bases between the two germline ends. The germline gives CDR1 SGDLS, CDR2 YYNGEE. CDR3 DNA sequence: TGTGCCAGCAGCGTAGCCGGGGGAGGAGTTCCCGATACGCAGTATTTT. Protein product: CASSVAGGGVPDTQYF.

V usage is TRBV7-9 and J usage is TRBJ1-1; the D is unclear. V was clipped by 3 bases and J by 8 bases, with 7 bases between them. The germline V gene encodes CDR1 SEHNR and CDR2 FQNEAQ (reference sequence). The CDR3 sequence is 11 residues long. The CDR3 sequence is CASSFNREAFF. The CDR3 DNA follows: TGTGCCAGCAGCTTTAATCGGGAAGCTTTCTTT.

The chain links TRBV6-6 to TRBJ1-2; weak D call: TRBD1 (5 bases). The CDR3 has 15 amino acids. The germline CDR1 and CDR2 sequences are MNHNY and SVGAGI (reference sequence). V shed 4 bases and J shed 4 bases, with 16 bases lying between them. DNA of the CDR3: TGTGCCAGCAGTTCCGGGACTAACCCCGTCTATGGCTACACCTTC. Its protein is CASSSGTNPVYGYTF.

In its sample, this clone was seen once. V usage is TRBV11-2 and J usage is TRBJ2-5; TRBD2 matches at 9 bases. The CDR3 runs to 16 residues. Per germline, CDR1 SGHAT and CDR2 FQNNGV. Losses at the gene ends were 6 bases for V and 0 bases for J; bases not matched to a gene: 8. CDR3 residues: CASSEKRGVYQETQYF. The DNA for the CDR3 is TGTGCCAGCAGTGAAAAGCGGGGGGTGTACCAAGAGACCCAGTACTTC. The full variable domain, completed using reference TRBV11-2 and TRBJ2-5, is EAGVAQSPRYKIIEKRQSVAFWCNPISGHATLYWYQQILGQGPKLLIQFQNNGVVDDSQLPKDRFSAERLKGVDSTLKIQPAKLEDSAVYLCASSEKRGVYQETQYFGPGTRLLVL.

J is TRBJ2-3 and V is TRBV14, with 8 bases identical to TRBD2. The CDR3 has 17 amino acids. J lost 7 bases, V lost 4 bases, and 16 bases had no gene match. The germline gives CDR1 SGHDN, CDR2 FVKESK. The CDR3 DNA follows: TGTGCCAGCAGCCCGTACGCGGGGGGCTTCTCCGGAAATACGCAGTATTTT. Amino acid sequence: CASSPYAGGFSGNTQYF. The full variable domain, with the rest looked up from reference TRBV14 and TRBJ2-3, is EAGVTQFPSHSVIEKGQTVTLRCDPISGHDNLYWYRRVMGKEIKFLLHFVKESKQDESGMPNNRFLAERTGGTYSTLKVQPAELEDSGVYFCASSPYAGGFSGNTQYFGPGTRLTVL.

The rearrangement links TRBV4-1 to TRBJ2-7, with 9 bases aligning to TRBD1. This CDR3 spans 15 amino acids. Germline CDR1 MGHRA, CDR2 YSYEKL. The V and J ends lost 0 bases and 2 bases, in that order; junction bases with no gene match: 2. The CDR3 region has the DNA TGCGCCAGCAGCCAAGAGGACAGGGGAACCTACGAGCAGTACTTC. It translates to CASSQEDRGTYEQYF.

J is TRBJ1-5 and V is TRBV25-1; the D gene is possibly TRBD1 (5 bases). Germline V lookup: CDR1 MGHDK, CDR2 SYGVNS. The ends were cut back, 5 bases at V and 4 bases at J, with 6 bases in the middle. The CDR3 runs to 12 residues. CDR3 nucleotide sequence: TGTGCCAGCAGTCAGGGTAATCAGCCCCAGCATTTT. Its translation is CASSQGNQPQHF.

This chain links TRBV29-1 with TRBJ1-5; 10 bases match TRBD1. This CDR3 has 13 amino acids. CDR1 is SQVTM and CDR2 is ANQGSEA in the germline V gene. V was clipped by 5 bases and J by 4 bases; unmatched bases: 2. The CDR3 here is CSVWTGGNQPQHF. CDR3 nucleotides: TGCAGCGTTTGGACAGGGGGAAATCAGCCCCAGCATTTT.

The chain has TRBV5-1 and TRBJ2-7; TRBD1 aligns across 10 bases. Germline values: CDR1 SGHRS, CDR2 YFSETQ. The CDR3 loop spans 15 amino acids. V gave up 2 bases and J gave up 5 bases; unmatched junction bases: 7. The CDR3 region is CASSLRQGAQHEQYF. The CDR3 coding sequence is TGCGCCAGCAGCTTACGACAGGGGGCGCAACACGAGCAGTACTTC.

The chain carries TRBV2 and TRBJ1-5; TRBD1 agrees at 9 bases. The germline gives CDR1 SNHLY, CDR2 FYNNEI. This CDR3 is 14 amino acids long. V gave up 5 bases and J gave up 7 bases; unmatched junction bases: 6. The CDR3 is CASSTGGFGQPQHF. CDR3 in DNA: TGTGCCAGCAGTACAGGGGGCTTTGGGCAGCCCCAGCATTTT.

This chain links TRBV27 with TRBJ1-3; 7 bases align to TRBD1. The germline V gene encodes CDR1 MNHEY and CDR2 SMNVEV (reference sequence). CDR3 length: 15 residues. With 0 bases clipped from V and 4 bases from J, the junction kept 3 bases outside the gene matches. The CDR3 region has the DNA TGTGCCAGCAGTTTATCAATGGGACAGGGAAACACCATATATTTT. It specifies CASSLSMGQGNTIYF.

J is TRBJ2-1 and V is TRBV5-5; 9 bases are a match to TRBD1. V shed 0 bases and J 8 bases; nucleotides not matched to a gene: 6. The CDR3 runs 15 residues. The V gene's germline CDR1 is SGHKS and CDR2 YYEKEE (reference sequence). CDR3 in DNA: TGTGCCAGCAGCTTGGACGGGACAGGGAGGGATGAGCAGTTCTTC. Translated: CASSLDGTGRDEQFF.

The V call is TRBV7-3, the J call TRBJ2-5; D is uncertain. Germline V gene data show CDR1 as SGHTA and CDR2 as FQGTGA. V was pared by 8 bases and J by 3 bases, with 7 bases between. CDR3 length: 11 residues. The CDR3 nucleotides read TGTGCCAGCCGCCAGAAAGAGACCCAGTACTTC. This sequence encodes CASRQKETQYF.

The chain couples TRBV7-9 to TRBJ2-5; TRBD1 aligns across 8 bases. The V and J ends lost 0 bases and 5 bases, in that order; junction bases with no gene match: 5. The CDR3 is 15 amino acids. CDR1 and CDR2 (germline): SEHNR, FQNEAQ (reference sequence). CDR3 sequence: CASSLAIRGQETQYF. DNA for the CDR3: TGTGCCAGCAGCTTAGCGATCAGGGGGCAGGAGACCCAGTACTTC.

This clone appeared a few times. The rearrangement joins TRBV6-4 to TRBJ1-1; TRBD1 might be the D (5 bases). Trimming left V 8 bases short and J 1 base short, with 11 bases between. The germline V gene encodes CDR1 MRHNA and CDR2 SNTAGT. The CDR3 has 13 amino acids. CDR3 nucleotide sequence: TGTGCCAGCTCTGGGGGGGAGAACACTGAAGCTTTCTTT. Its translation is CASSGGENTEAFF.

V gene TRBV5-1 combines with J gene TRBJ2-6; TRBD1 agrees at 8 bases. J lost 0 bases, V lost 4 bases, and 15 bases had no gene match. The germline V gene has CDR1 SGHRS and CDR2 YFSETQ. The CDR3 has 20 residues. The CDR3: CASSGIPGQGSFSGANVLTF. CDR3 bases: TGCGCCAGCAGCGGGATTCCCGGACAGGGAAGCTTCTCTGGGGCCAACGTCCTGACTTTC.

The chain joins TRBV27 to TRBJ2-1; 9 nucleotides line up with TRBD2. V lost 5 bases and J lost 8; bases outside the gene matches: 7. CDR1 and CDR2 (germline): MNHEY, SMNVEV (reference sequence). The CDR3 is made up of 14 amino acids. The CDR3 DNA reads TGTGCCAGCAGTACCAGCGGGGGGAGGGATGAGCAGTTCTTC. Protein product: CASSTSGGRDEQFF.

The V and J genes are TRBV27 and TRBJ2-2, with D possibly matching TRBD1 (6 bases). V shed 5 bases and J shed 7 bases, with 11 bases lying between them. Germline V lookup: CDR1 MNHEY, CDR2 SMNVEV (reference sequence). The CDR3 length is 13 residues. The CDR3 nucleotides are TGTGCCAGCAGTAGGGGGTATGGCGGGGAGCTGTTTTTT. Amino acids: CASSRGYGGELFF.

The chain recombines TRBV5-4 with TRBJ2-3, with TRBD2 identical over 9 bases. The CDR3 spans 17 residues. Germline loops: CDR1 SGHNT, CDR2 YYREEE (reference sequence). V lost 4 bases to trimming and J lost 2 bases; unmatched junction nucleotides: 11. CDR3 DNA: TGTGCCAGCAGCCCCTTACTGGCTAGCGGGGCCACAGATACGCAGTATTTT. Translating it yields CASSPLLASGATDTQYF.